The 28 T cell receptor beta chains below come from one sample, sequenced in a study of blood T cell repertoires in COVID-19. The data were produced by immunoSEQ multiplex PCR, yet TCRdb's version contains in-frame clones alone and is incomplete. In the table there are 52,000 or so clones, around 85% of which are singletons. Sequenced sample: peripheral blood. All receptors derive from an older woman with active COVID-19.

The chain links TRBV27 to TRBJ2-3, with TRBD2 matching 9 bases. The CDR3 is made up of 18 amino acids. V lost 4 bases and J lost 1; bases outside the gene matches: 12. Germline V gene sequence: CDR1 MNHEY, CDR2 SMNVEV (reference sequence). The CDR3 bases are TGTGCCAGCAGTTATGCGGGAGGGCCGGTTTGGGGCACAGATACGCAGTATTTT. Its protein product is CASSYAGGPVWGTDTQYF.

The chain combines TRBV27 with TRBJ1-5; possible D gene TRBD1, 5 bases. The CDR3 covers 14 residues. V was shortened by 1 base and J by 7 bases, with 11 bases between the two germline ends. Germline assignment: CDR1 MNHEY and CDR2 SMNVEV (reference sequence). CDR3 DNA: TGTGCCAGCAGTTTATTGCCCCGGGGGCAGCCCCAGCATTTT. As protein: CASSLLPRGQPQHF.

The rearrangement joins TRBV19 to TRBJ2-2; D is perhaps TRBD1 (6 bases). Trimming took off 4 bases at V and 0 bases at J, with 12 bases between the two ends. The CDR3 has 16 residues. CDR1 LNHDA and CDR2 SQIVND come from the germline V gene (reference sequence). The CDR3 DNA sequence: TGTGCCAGTAGTACCCAGACAGGAACGAACACCGGGGAGCTGTTTTTT. Protein sequence: CASSTQTGTNTGELFF.

V and J are TRBV15 and TRBJ2-4, with a weak D call TRBD1 (5 bases). Trimming removed 7 bases from V and 6 bases from J, with 19 bases in between. Germline loops: CDR1 LNHNV, CDR2 YYDKDF (reference sequence). CDR3 length equals 15 residues. The CDR3 coding sequence is TGTGCCACCACCAAAGGGGTGGACCCCTCAAACATTCAGTACTTC. It yields the protein CATTKGVDPSNIQYF.

The chain joins TRBV28 to TRBJ1-2; D remains unclear. From germline, CDR1 is MDHEN and CDR2 SYDVKM. V was trimmed by 8 bases and J by 6 bases, leaving 16 bases between them. The CDR3 extends over 13 amino acids. The DNA for the CDR3 is TGTGCCAGCCGTAGCGGGCTGCTCGATGGCTACACCTTC. Translated, it gives CASRSGLLDGYTF.

Only one count was recorded for this clone. This sequence joins TRBV28 and TRBJ1-3; D is uncertain. V was shortened by 7 bases and J by 2 bases, with 12 bases between the two germline ends. Germline lookup yields CDR1 MDHEN and CDR2 SYDVKM. The length of the CDR3 is 14 residues. Here the CDR3 reads CASTLQSAGNTIYF. CDR3 in DNA: TGTGCCAGCACCCTACAGAGTGCTGGAAACACCATATATTTT.

The CDR3, as DNA: TGTGCCAGCAGCTCCGGCCAGGATGGAACAAACACCTTC. Protein: CASSSGQDGTNTF. The V gene is TRBV5-4, the J gene TRBJ1-2; unclear D gene. There are 13 residues in the CDR3. V lost 3 bases and J lost 12, with 18 bases in between. Germline CDR1 and CDR2: SGHNT and YYREEE (reference sequence). The full variable domain, completed using reference TRBV5-4 and TRBJ1-2, is ETGVTQSPTHLIKTRGQQVTLRCSSQSGHNTVSWYQQALGQGPQFIFQYYREEENGRGNFPPRFSGLQFPNYSSELNVNALELDDSALYLCASSSGQDGTNTFGSGTRLTVV.

This clone was counted between two and nine times. The chain has TRBV11-3 and TRBJ2-7; D perhaps matches TRBD2 (6 bases). Per the germline V gene, CDR1 is SGHNT and CDR2 is YENEEA. Trimming shortened V by 5 bases and J by 0 bases, and 14 bases separated the two germline ends. This CDR3 spans 15 amino acids. DNA for the CDR3: TGTGCCAGCAGCCCACTAGCTCCTAGCTCCTACGAGCAGTACTTC. Protein sequence: CASSPLAPSSYEQYF.

The V gene is TRBV29-1, the J gene TRBJ2-1; TRBD1 aligns across 8 bases. The germline gives CDR1 SQVTM, CDR2 ANQGSEA. CDR3 length equals 16 residues. V lost 6 bases to trimming and J lost 12 bases; unmatched junction nucleotides: 22. In DNA form, the CDR3 reads TGCAGCGTCACCGGGGTCCGGGACAGGATCTTTGTTGGGCAGTTCTTC. It specifies CSVTGVRDRIFVGQFF.

The chain has TRBV30 and TRBJ1-1; D gene uncertain. The CDR3 has 13 amino acids. Per the germline V gene, CDR1 is GTSNPN and CDR2 is SVGIG (reference sequence). V was clipped by 8 bases and J by 5 bases, with 18 bases between them. For the CDR3, the DNA is TGTGCCGGGCGGGAGGTGGGAAAAACTGAAGCTTTCTTT. Its translation: CAGREVGKTEAFF.

The chain uses TRBV3-1 (or the pseudogene TRBV3-2) and TRBJ2-3; 13 nucleotides agree with TRBD2. The CDR3 is made up of 16 amino acids. Germline V lookup: CDR1 LGHDT, CDR2 YNNKEL (reference sequence). The V gene end was trimmed by 5 bases and the J gene end by 5 bases; junction bases not matched to a gene: 7. The DNA for the CDR3 is TGTGCCAGCAGCTTAAGACTAGCGGGAGGAGGAGATACGCAGTATTTT. It encodes CASSLRLAGGGDTQYF.

This chain uses TRBV4-2 with TRBJ2-5, with a weak D call TRBD2 (5 bases). This CDR3 has 18 residues. Looked up from germline, CDR1 is LGHNA and CDR2 is YNFKEQ. V was shortened by 2 bases and J by 2 bases, with 21 bases between the two germline ends. This CDR3 is CASSQRGYREVPQETQYF. CDR3 DNA: TGTGCCAGCAGCCAACGGGGATACCGGGAAGTCCCTCAAGAGACCCAGTACTTC.

This chain joins TRBV28 and TRBJ1-2; 10 bases line up with TRBD1. CDR1 MDHEN and CDR2 SYDVKM come from the germline V gene. This CDR3 spans 13 amino acids. The V and J ends lost 8 bases and 4 bases, in that order; junction bases with no gene match: 4. Written as DNA, the CDR3 is TGTGCCAGCGGACAGGGGGATGGCTATGGCTACACCTTC. Protein sequence: CASGQGDGYGYTF.

This clone was recorded a few times. V is TRBV28 and J is TRBJ1-1; tentative D call: TRBD1 (5 bases). The CDR3 is made up of 14 amino acids. Germline V gives CDR1 MDHEN, CDR2 SYDVKM. V was shortened by 5 bases and J by 6 bases, with 16 bases between the two germline ends. The CDR3 DNA follows: TGTGCCAGCAGTCCGGAAACAGGAGAGCCTGAAGCTTTCTTT. This encodes CASSPETGEPEAFF.

V gene TRBV7-7 combines with J gene TRBJ2-3; possibly TRBD1 for D (6 bases). The CDR3 loop spans 18 amino acids. V lost 6 bases, J lost 3 bases, and 25 bases lay in between. CDR1 SSHAT and CDR2 FNYEAQ come from the germline V gene (reference sequence). CDR3 loop: CASSLHPRQSQGTDTQYF. The CDR3 DNA is TGTGCCAGCAGTCTACATCCTCGACAGTCTCAGGGGACAGATACGCAGTATTTT.

The chain links TRBV6-5 to TRBJ2-5; 7 bases map to TRBD1. The CDR3 loop spans 15 amino acids. V was pared by 6 bases and J by 2 bases, with 9 bases of the junction left unmatched. Germline V lookup: CDR1 MNHEY, CDR2 SVGAGI. CDR3 in amino acids: CASSRNRGMQETQYF. The CDR3 DNA sequence: TGTGCCAGCAGCCGGAACAGGGGAATGCAAGAGACCCAGTACTTC.

The rearrangement joins TRBV18 to TRBJ2-1; TRBD1 matches 8 bases. CDR1 is KGHSH and CDR2 is LQKENI in the germline V gene. J lost 5 bases, V lost 6 bases, and 9 bases had no gene match. CDR3 length equals 15 residues. The CDR3 coding sequence is TGTGCCAGCTCCAAGGACAGGGACCGACACAATGAGCAGTTCTTC. Translation gives CASSKDRDRHNEQFF.

The CDR3 nucleotides are TGTGCCAGCTCACCGAGGGCCTACGAGCAGTACTTC. It yields the protein CASSPRAYEQYF. V and J are TRBV18 and TRBJ2-7, with TRBD2 as a possible D gene (5 bases). V lost 3 bases and J 2 bases, leaving 5 bases between the germline ends. Germline CDR1 reads KGHSH; CDR2 reads LQKENI. The CDR3 spans 12 residues.

This sequence joins TRBV28 and TRBJ2-5; 7 bases match TRBD2. J lost 0 bases, V lost 5 bases, and 6 bases had no gene match. In germline, CDR1 is MDHEN, CDR2 SYDVKM. CDR3 length: 15 amino acids. This CDR3 reads CASSRITSDQETQYF. CDR3 coding DNA: TGTGCCAGCAGTCGGATAACTAGCGACCAAGAGACCCAGTACTTC.

Only one count was recorded for this clone. The rearrangement uses TRBV7-9 and TRBJ1-2; the D gene is possibly TRBD1 (6 bases). The germline V gene encodes CDR1 SEHNR and CDR2 FQNEAQ (reference sequence). Trimming stripped 5 bases from V and 4 bases from J, with 14 bases between. The CDR3 covers 14 residues. Written as DNA, the CDR3 is TGTGCCAGCAGCCCGGACAGTAAGACCTATGGCTACACCTTC. Translating gives CASSPDSKTYGYTF.

This clone was seen once. This rearrangement joins TRBV9 to TRBJ1-6, with no clear D. Germline-derived CDR1 and CDR2 are SGDLS and YYNGEE. The V end was cut by 4 bases, the J end by 6 bases, with 14 bases between. The CDR3 length is 15 residues. The CDR3 region is CASSSYALLNSPLHF. The CDR3 DNA reads TGTGCCAGCAGCTCTTACGCCCTACTTAATTCACCCCTCCACTTT.

V is TRBV27 and J is TRBJ2-4; D is possibly TRBD2 (6 bases). V was trimmed by 8 bases and J by 0 bases, leaving 17 bases between them. The CDR3 spans 16 residues. Looked up from germline, CDR1 is MNHEY and CDR2 is SMNVEV (reference sequence). In DNA form, the CDR3 reads TGTGCCAGCGGAATGGGCGGGGAGCTAGCCAAAAACATTCAGTACTTC. Its translation is CASGMGGELAKNIQYF.

The V call is TRBV19, the J call TRBJ1-5; 7 bases agree with TRBD1. Germline CDR1 LNHDA, CDR2 SQIVND (reference sequence). There are 18 residues in the CDR3. The V and J ends lost 8 bases and 0 bases, in that order; junction bases with no gene match: 16. In DNA, the CDR3 is TGTGCCAGTGGCGTAAGGGACAGCCCGGAAGGTAGCAATCAGCCCCAGCATTTT. This gives the protein CASGVRDSPEGSNQPQHF.

The CDR3 loop is CASSRSDGLAGVNGELFF. CDR3 DNA sequence: TGTGCCAGCTCAAGATCAGATGGACTAGCGGGAGTTAACGGGGAGCTGTTTTTT. The chain combines TRBV18 with TRBJ2-2; 13 bases match TRBD2. Looked up from germline, CDR1 is KGHSH and CDR2 is LQKENI. The CDR3 has 18 amino acids. With V trimmed by 5 bases and J by 7 bases, 13 bases remained unmatched.

The rearrangement joins TRBV29-1 to TRBJ1-1, with TRBD1 matching over 11 bases. CDR3 length equals 17 residues. J lost 1 base, V lost 5 bases, and 12 bases had no gene match. The germline CDR1 and CDR2 sequences are SQVTM and ANQGSEA. CDR3 coding DNA: TGCAGCGTTCAAAGGACAGGGGGCACCGGAGGGAACACTGAAGCTTTCTTT. This codes for CSVQRTGGTGGNTEAFF.

The chain uses TRBV7-9 and TRBJ2-5, with a tentative D call TRBD1 (7 bases). V lost 5 bases, J lost 2 bases, and 12 bases lay in between. From germline, CDR1 is SEHNR and CDR2 FQNEAQ (reference sequence). The CDR3 is made up of 14 amino acids. The CDR3 loop is CASSPTGTQETQYF. CDR3 bases: TGTGCCAGCAGCCCGACAGGGACTCAAGAGACCCAGTACTTC.

The rearrangement links TRBV10-1 to TRBJ2-1, with unresolved D. CDR1 is WNHNN, CDR2 SYGVQD, per germline (reference sequence). CDR3 length equals 13 residues. V dropped 3 bases and J dropped 8 bases, with 11 bases sitting between them. The CDR3 DNA follows: TGCGCCAGCAGTGATCATCCGGCGGATGAGCAGTTCTTC. This encodes CASSDHPADEQFF.

In its sample, this clone was seen once. V usage is TRBV11-2 and J usage is TRBJ2-1; D gene ambiguous. The CDR3 has 14 amino acids. The V and J ends lost 5 bases and 1 base respectively, with 9 bases between them. The germline V gene encodes CDR1 SGHAT and CDR2 FQNNGV. CDR3 in amino acids: CASSPTVSYNEQFF. The CDR3 bases are TGTGCCAGCAGCCCTACCGTATCCTACAATGAGCAGTTCTTC.